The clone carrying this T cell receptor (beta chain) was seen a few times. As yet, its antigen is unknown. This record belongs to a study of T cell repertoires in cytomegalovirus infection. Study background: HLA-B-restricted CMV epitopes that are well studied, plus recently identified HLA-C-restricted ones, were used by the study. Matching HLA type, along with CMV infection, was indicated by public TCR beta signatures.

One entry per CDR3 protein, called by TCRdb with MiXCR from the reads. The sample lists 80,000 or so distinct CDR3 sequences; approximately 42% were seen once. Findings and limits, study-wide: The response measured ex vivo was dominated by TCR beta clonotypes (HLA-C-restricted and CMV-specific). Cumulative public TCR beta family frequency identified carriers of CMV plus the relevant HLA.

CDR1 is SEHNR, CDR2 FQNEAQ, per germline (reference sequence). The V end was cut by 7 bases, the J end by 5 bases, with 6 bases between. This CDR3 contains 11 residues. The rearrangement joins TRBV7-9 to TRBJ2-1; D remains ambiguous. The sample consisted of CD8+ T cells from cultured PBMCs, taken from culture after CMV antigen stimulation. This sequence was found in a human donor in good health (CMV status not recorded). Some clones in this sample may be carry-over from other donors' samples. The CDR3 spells CASTENNEQFF. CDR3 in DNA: TGTGCCAGCACCGAAAACAATGAGCAGTTCTTC.